What follows is one T cell receptor (beta chain) and its context. Treatment of all HIV participants took place in the United States. This record belongs to a study of long-term antiretroviral therapy in people with HIV. Run at survey level, the immunoSEQ assay was version v3.0. TCRdb's table, derived via immunoSEQ multiplex PCR, lists solely in-frame clones and lacks some. The table records approximately 25,000 clones, 88% of them present only once. The TCR was taken from a man aged 30-40 years with HIV. The sample consisted of unsorted PBMCs, taken around 4.5 years after starting antiretroviral therapy.

The CDR3 spells CASSQVLGGGNQPQHF. In nucleotides, the CDR3 is TGCGCCAGCAGCCAAGTTCTTGGGGGGGGCAATCAGCCCCAGCATTTT. This chain connects TRBV4-1 to TRBJ1-5; D possibly corresponds to TRBD1 (5 bases). Germline V lookup: CDR1 MGHRA, CDR2 YSYEKL. V lost 1 base and J 2 bases, leaving 12 bases between the germline ends. The CDR3 length is 16 residues.